There are a few counts of the clone carrying this T cell receptor beta chain. The sequenced template was cDNA made from the entire isolated RNA. Assay: immunoSEQ multiplex PCR; the TCRdb copy retains only in-frame clones and omits some. The sample lists 450,000 to 550,000 clones; 30% were seen once. Per germline, CDR1 GTSNPN and CDR2 SVGIG (reference sequence). The CDR3 contains 15 residues. The ends were cut back, 0 bases at V and 5 bases at J, with 14 bases in the middle. This specimen belongs to a study of beta chain features in type 1 diabetes. The gene calls are TRBV30 and TRBJ2-1; possible D gene TRBD1, 7 bases. The source is a man between 18 and 35 years old in good health. Sequenced input: naive CD4+ T cells from blood. CDR3 residues: CAWSVRIRGDNEQFF. CDR3 in DNA: TGTGCCTGGAGTGTACGAATCAGGGGGGACAATGAGCAGTTCTTC.